What follows are 32 T cell receptor beta chains derived from one specimen sequenced in a study of post-analysis software for immune sequencing data. Researchers reported that TCR beta cDNA libraries carried unique molecular identifiers. Each CDR3 protein gets one entry after TCRdb re-called the PCR reads with MiXCR. The sample holds 450,000 to 650,000 distinct CDR3 sequences; roughly two fifths are singletons and the top ten take around 1.7%. What these receptors recognize is not known. Study-wide findings and caveats: Five or six TRBV segments were more frequent in patients than controls; TRBV5-6, TRBV5-1 and TRBV20-1 belonged to this group.

The sample consisted of blood. These receptors originate from a girl aged 5-17 years with multiple sclerosis.

The rearrangement uses TRBV20-1 and TRBJ1-5; D may be TRBD1 (5 bases). The CDR3 spans 13 residues. Trimming removed 7 bases from V and 3 bases from J, with 13 bases in between. The germline gives CDR1 DFQATT, CDR2 SNEGSKA (reference sequence). CDR3 nucleotide sequence: TGCAGTGTGCTGCCGGGACCCAATCAGCCCCAGCATTTT. It yields the protein CSVLPGPNQPQHF.

The chain links TRBV27 to TRBJ2-3; 11 bases agree with TRBD2. Germline assignment: CDR1 MNHEY and CDR2 SMNVEV (reference sequence). The CDR3 spans 16 residues. Trimming removed 5 bases from V and 2 bases from J; junction bases left unmatched: 6. In nucleotides, the CDR3 is TGTGCCAGCAGTCTATGGACTAGCGGGTTCACAGATACGCAGTATTTT. Encoded protein: CASSLWTSGFTDTQYF.

This clonotype was counted between two and nine times. Germline is not matched at one junction end, which may reflect a read error. CDR3 DNA sequence: TGTGCCAGCAGCCTCGACAGGGAGAACACTGAAGCTTTCTTT. Amino acids: CASSLDRENTEAFF. The chain uses TRBV5-1 and TRBJ1-1; 7 nucleotides match TRBD1. Germline V gene data show CDR1 as SGHRS and CDR2 as YFSETQ. The CDR3 extends over 14 amino acids.

This clonotype was counted a few times. A clone one base away is much larger, so this may be a read error. The chain joins TRBV13 to TRBJ2-5; D remains unclear. Germline CDR1 reads PRHDT; CDR2 reads FYEKMQ (reference sequence). CDR3 length: 12 amino acids. In nucleotides, the CDR3 is TGTGCCAGCAGCTTAGACCAAGAGACCCGGTACTTC. It yields the protein CASSLDQETRYF.

This rearrangement joins TRBV12-3 or TRBV12-4 to TRBJ2-7; D is unresolved. Trimming took 2 bases from V and 7 from J, leaving 12 bases between them. The CDR3 loop spans 13 amino acids. The CDR3 loop is CASSLTHLLEQYF. DNA of the CDR3: TGTGCCAGCAGTTTAACGCACCTCCTGGAGCAGTACTTC.

This chain links TRBV12-3 or TRBV12-4 with TRBJ1-1; 10 bases match TRBD1. CDR3 length equals 17 residues. V gave up 5 bases and J gave up 1 base; unmatched junction bases: 10. CDR3 sequence reads: CASSPAVGQGGNTEAFF. The DNA of the CDR3 is TGTGCCAGCAGTCCCGCAGTAGGACAGGGGGGGAACACTGAAGCTTTCTTT.

V and J are TRBV6-5 and TRBJ2-1, with D uncertain. The CDR3 is 13 amino acids. V was cut by 0 bases and J by 7 bases, with 7 bases left in between. The germline gives CDR1 MNHEY, CDR2 SVGAGI. The CDR3 nucleotides read TGTGCCAGCAGTTACTCTGGGCAGAATGAGCAGTTCTTC. Protein: CASSYSGQNEQFF.

The chain carries TRBV5-1 and TRBJ2-3; D possibly corresponds to TRBD2 (5 bases). V lost 0 bases and J lost 4, with 15 bases in between. The germline CDR1 and CDR2 sequences are SGHRS and YFSETQ. The CDR3 is made up of 16 amino acids. CDR3 loop: CASSLGTAFTADTQYF. The CDR3 coding sequence is TGCGCCAGCAGCTTGGGGACTGCCTTTACGGCAGATACGCAGTATTTT.

V usage is TRBV24-1 and J usage is TRBJ2-1; D may be TRBD1 (5 bases). From germline, CDR1 is KGHDR and CDR2 SFDVKD. The CDR3 spans 16 residues. Trimming left V 5 bases short and J 3 bases short, with 16 bases between. CDR3 residues: CATSAGWGSNYNEQFF. The CDR3 DNA is TGTGCCACCAGTGCCGGCTGGGGCAGCAACTACAATGAGCAGTTCTTC.

The V gene is TRBV24-1, the J gene TRBJ1-5; 8 bases align to TRBD1. The CDR3 sequence is 16 residues long. Trimming removed 4 bases from V and 1 base from J; junction bases left unmatched: 5. Germline CDR1 KGHDR, CDR2 SFDVKD. The CDR3 nucleotides are TGTGCCACCAGTGAGTCGACAGGGGCCAGCAATCAGCCCCAGCATTTT. Translation gives CATSESTGASNQPQHF.

This clonotype was observed a handful of times. V is TRBV15 and J is TRBJ2-7; no reliable D call. This CDR3 comprises 14 residues. Germline CDR1 LNHNV, CDR2 YYDKDF (reference sequence). The V end was cut by 4 bases, the J end by 1 base, with 11 bases between. The CDR3 sequence: CATSKNQPSYEQYF. CDR3 nucleotide sequence: TGTGCCACCAGCAAGAACCAGCCGTCCTACGAGCAGTACTTC.

J is TRBJ2-5 and V is TRBV5-1, with 7 positions matching TRBD1. V lost 2 bases and J lost 10; bases outside the gene matches: 8. CDR1 is SGHRS and CDR2 is YFSETQ in the germline V gene. The CDR3 runs 13 residues. Written as DNA, the CDR3 is TGCGCCAGCAGCTTTCTCCTACAGGGGAACCAGTACTTC. Encoded protein: CASSFLLQGNQYF.

The rearrangement uses TRBV19 and TRBJ2-1; D not resolved. Germline V gives CDR1 LNHDA, CDR2 SQIVND (reference sequence). The CDR3 totals 13 residues. The V and J ends lost 6 bases and 6 bases respectively, with 12 bases between them. The CDR3 DNA sequence: TGTGCCAGTAGCCCACTGGAAGCCAATGAGCAGTTCTTC. This encodes CASSPLEANEQFF. Using reference TRBV19 and TRBJ2-1 for the parts outside the CDR3, the full variable domain is DGGITQSPKYLFRKEGQNVTLSCEQNLNHDAMYWYRQDPGQGLRLIYYSQIVNDFQKGDIAEGYSVSREKKESFPLTVTSAQKNPTAFYLCASSPLEANEQFFGPGTRLTVL.

This clonotype was observed a single time. The rearrangement joins TRBV7-9 to TRBJ1-1; D not resolved. Germline V CDR1 and CDR2: SEHNR, FQNEAQ (reference sequence). Trimming pared 7 bases from V and 5 bases from J, leaving 17 bases between. This CDR3 contains 14 residues. The CDR3 DNA is TGTGCCAGCAACTCATTCGGATACGTTACTGAAGCTTTCTTT. Its protein product is CASNSFGYVTEAFF.

The V call is TRBV18, the J call TRBJ1-6; D unclear. The CDR3 loop spans 15 amino acids. Germline CDR1 is KGHSH and CDR2 is LQKENI. The V and J ends lost 0 bases and 7 bases respectively, with 10 bases between them. CDR3 sequence: CASSPPKGPNSPLHF. Here the CDR3 DNA reads TGTGCCAGCTCACCACCGAAGGGCCCGAATTCACCCCTCCACTTT.

The CDR3 is CSARDAPSSYEQYF. The DNA of the CDR3 is TGCAGTGCTAGGGATGCCCCGAGCTCCTACGAGCAGTACTTC. The V call is TRBV20-1, the J call TRBJ2-7, with unresolved D. The CDR3 extends over 14 amino acids. From germline, CDR1 is DFQATT and CDR2 SNEGSKA (reference sequence). Trimming shortened V by 3 bases and J by 0 bases, and 12 bases separated the two germline ends.

The sample holds a few counts of this clonotype. The CDR3 is CASSSRDRVYGYTF. The CDR3, as DNA: TGTGCCAGCAGTTCCCGGGACAGAGTCTATGGCTACACCTTC. The chain recombines TRBV6-6 with TRBJ1-2, with 7 bases fitting TRBD1. V gave up 4 bases and J gave up 4 bases; unmatched junction bases: 6. In germline, CDR1 is MNHNY, CDR2 SVGAGI (reference sequence). There are 14 residues in the CDR3.

The chain recombines TRBV20-1 with TRBJ2-1; TRBD2 matches at 12 bases. The CDR3 totals 16 residues. The V gene's germline CDR1 is DFQATT and CDR2 SNEGSKA (reference sequence). Unmatched junction bases numbered 6, after V lost 0 bases and J lost 6 bases. CDR3 protein: CSARDPGLAGSNEQFF. The DNA of the CDR3 is TGCAGTGCTAGAGATCCAGGACTAGCGGGGTCCAATGAGCAGTTCTTC.

In its sample, this clonotype was seen a few times. The genes are TRBV12-3 or TRBV12-4 and TRBJ2-7; perhaps TRBD2 as D (5 bases). Trimming stripped 1 base from V and 6 bases from J, with 13 bases between. This CDR3 comprises 14 residues. CDR3 region: CASSLGLPRPEQYF. In DNA form, the CDR3 reads TGTGCCAGCAGTTTAGGACTACCCCGACCCGAGCAGTACTTC.

V usage is TRBV20-1 and J usage is TRBJ2-1; 11 bases map to TRBD2. With 6 bases clipped from V and 3 bases from J, the junction kept 13 bases outside the gene matches. The CDR3 is 17 residues long. Germline-derived CDR1 and CDR2 are DFQATT and SNEGSKA (reference sequence). CDR3 sequence: CSASRGLADFFYNEQFF. DNA for the CDR3: TGCAGTGCCTCGAGGGGACTAGCGGATTTTTTCTACAATGAGCAGTTCTTC.

This chain connects TRBV4-1 to TRBJ1-2; tentatively, D is TRBD1 (5 bases). The V gene lost 2 bases and the J gene lost 0 bases, with 13 bases spanning the gap. This CDR3 spans 16 amino acids. Germline values: CDR1 MGHRA, CDR2 YSYEKL. Here the CDR3 DNA reads TGCGCCAGCAGCCAACACAGGCAACAAGCTAACTATGGCTACACCTTC. This gives the protein CASSQHRQQANYGYTF.

In its sample, this clonotype was seen a few times. The chain has TRBV15 and TRBJ1-2; 9 bases agree with TRBD1. Germline loops: CDR1 LNHNV, CDR2 YYDKDF (reference sequence). The V segment lost 3 bases and the J segment 3 bases; nucleotides outside the gene matches: 5. CDR3 length equals 15 residues. The CDR3 loop is CATSRGQGVDYGYTF. CDR3 DNA sequence: TGTGCCACCAGCAGGGGACAGGGAGTAGACTATGGCTACACCTTC.

This clonotype showed up many times. This rearrangement joins TRBV29-1 to TRBJ2-5, with TRBD1 matching over 9 bases. CDR1 and CDR2 (germline): SQVTM, ANQGSEA. This CDR3 contains 12 residues. The V segment lost 7 bases and the J segment 5 bases; nucleotides outside the gene matches: 5. The CDR3, as DNA: TGCAGCGCAACCGGGACAGGGGAGACCCAGTACTTC. It specifies CSATGTGETQYF.

J is TRBJ1-2 and V is TRBV20-1; 8 nucleotides line up with TRBD1. Germline V gene sequence: CDR1 DFQATT, CDR2 SNEGSKA (reference sequence). The CDR3 has 15 residues. J lost 4 bases, V lost 3 bases, and 10 bases had no gene match. The CDR3, as DNA: TGCAGTGCTAGCGGAGATCAGGGGGCGTTCTATGGCTACACCTTC. Its translation: CSASGDQGAFYGYTF.

The J gene is TRBJ1-1, the V gene TRBV12-3 or TRBV12-4; TRBD1 matches 7 bases. The junction had 9 bases not matched to a gene; V was cut back by 9 bases and J by 11 bases. The CDR3 runs to 11 residues. CDR3 residues: CASSQGGSAFF. The CDR3 region has the DNA TGTGCCAGTTCTCAGGGGGGATCCGCTTTCTTT.

The rearrangement uses TRBV29-1 and TRBJ2-1; 9 nucleotides match TRBD2. CDR3 size: 14 residues. Trimming at V came to 3 bases and at J to 9 bases, leaving 9 bases not matched to a gene. The germline V gene encodes CDR1 SQVTM and CDR2 ANQGSEA. Written as DNA, the CDR3 is TGCAGCGTTGACAACGGCGGGGGGGCCCCTGAGCAGTTCTTC. Its translation is CSVDNGGGAPEQFF.

This clonotype was seen only a few times. V is TRBV5-1 and J is TRBJ1-1; D ambiguous. The CDR3 is 14 residues long. Germline V gene lookup returns CDR1 SGHRS and CDR2 YFSETQ. V dropped 3 bases and J dropped 0 bases, with 9 bases sitting between them. The CDR3 reads CASSSGGMNTEAFF. In nucleotides, the CDR3 is TGCGCCAGCAGCTCGGGCGGGATGAACACTGAAGCTTTCTTT.

On this clonotype itself: One end of the junction is discordant with germline, which a read error may explain. The rearrangement links TRBV6-5 to TRBJ2-1, with 11 bases aligning to TRBD2. CDR3 length: 17 amino acids. CDR1 is MNHEY, CDR2 SVGAGI, per germline. As DNA, the CDR3 is TGTGCAAGCAGTTACTATCTAACTAGCGGGAGCCACAATGAGCAGTTCTTC. Translated: CASSYYLTSGSHNEQFF.

This chain joins TRBV6-5 and TRBJ1-3; 7 bases are shared with TRBD1. The V gene's germline CDR1 is MNHEY and CDR2 SVGAGI. V lost 5 bases to trimming and J lost 0 bases; unmatched junction nucleotides: 1. The CDR3 length is 14 residues. The CDR3: CASSNRGSGNTIYF. For the CDR3, the DNA is TGTGCCAGCAGTAACAGGGGCTCTGGAAACACCATATATTTT.

The sample holds a few counts of this clonotype. The chain couples TRBV5-1 to TRBJ2-1; D uncertain. V was trimmed by 4 bases and J by 0 bases, leaving 8 bases between them. The CDR3 has 14 residues. The germline gives CDR1 SGHRS, CDR2 YFSETQ. CDR3 sequence (DNA): TGCGCCAGCAGCGGCCCAGGCTCCTACAATGAGCAGTTCTTC. Its protein is CASSGPGSYNEQFF.

V and J are TRBV5-1 and TRBJ1-4; 9 nucleotides align to TRBD1. V lost 2 bases to trimming and J lost 2 bases; unmatched junction nucleotides: 4. The germline V gene has CDR1 SGHRS and CDR2 YFSETQ. The CDR3 is made up of 16 amino acids. CDR3 amino acids: CASSFTGQGTNEKLFF. The CDR3 nucleotides are TGCGCCAGCAGCTTTACCGGACAGGGGACTAATGAAAAACTGTTTTTT.

This clonotype was seen a handful of times. This sequence joins TRBV7-9 and TRBJ2-3, with 8 bases identical to TRBD1. Per the germline V gene, CDR1 is SEHNR and CDR2 is FQNEAQ (reference sequence). CDR3 size: 15 residues. Trimming cost V 1 base and J 2 bases; bases outside gene matches: 2. CDR3 protein: CASSLGQGPTDTQYF. DNA of the CDR3: TGTGCCAGCAGCTTAGGACAGGGGCCCACAGATACGCAGTATTTT.